Below, one T cell receptor (beta chain) is given with its context. The target of this receptor is not known. Base qualities are not at hand, and no much larger clone is one base apart. The library was produced with the immunoSEQ multiplex PCR assay. In TCRdb, the immuneACCESS table is reduced to in-frame sequences with V and J assigned. These tables do not hold every clone; where another copy was compared, an unresolved V gene accounts for under half, and the others remain unexplained. In this sample the table shows 7,000 to 8,500 clones, roughly 85% of which occur a single time. 28% of the sample belongs to the ten largest clones. Trimming removed 6 bases from V and 7 bases from J, leaving 21 bases between the germline ends. Sequences MDHEN (CDR1) and SYDVKM (CDR2) are obtained from the germline V gene. Its CDR3 holds 15 amino acids, cysteine through phenylalanine. The entry retains the CDR3 DNA only, 45 bases that are in frame from base 1.

This specimen comes from a study of control samples from healthy donors and cancer patients (dated by TCRdb to 2020 to 2021). The chain is encoded by TRBV28 joined to TRBJ1-2, with the identity of the D gene unclear. This clonotype was sampled from a man between 65 and 85 years old with lung cancer. Sequencing was carried out using PBMCs. The bases are TGTGCCAGCAGCCCCATCAGCACAAGGGTTGGTGGCTACACCTTC. This gives the protein CASSPISTRVGGYTF.